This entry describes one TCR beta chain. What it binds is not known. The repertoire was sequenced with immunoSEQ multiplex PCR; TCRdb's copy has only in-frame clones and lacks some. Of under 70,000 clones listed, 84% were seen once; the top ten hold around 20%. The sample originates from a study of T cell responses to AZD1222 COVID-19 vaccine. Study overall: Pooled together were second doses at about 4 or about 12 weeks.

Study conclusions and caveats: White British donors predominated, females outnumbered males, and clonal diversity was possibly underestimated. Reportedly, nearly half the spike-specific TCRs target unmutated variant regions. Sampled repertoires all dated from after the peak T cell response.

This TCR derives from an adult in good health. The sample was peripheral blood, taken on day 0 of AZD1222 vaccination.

The CDR3 DNA reads TGTGCCAGCAGTGGGAATGCCTACGAGCAGTACTTC. This sequence encodes CASSGNAYEQYF. This chain joins TRBV27 and TRBJ2-7, with D unclear. The length of the CDR3 is 12 residues. Germline CDR1 is MNHEY and CDR2 is SMNVEV (reference sequence). V was cut by 5 bases and J by 2 bases, with 7 bases left in between.